Each of the 22 T cell receptor beta chains below was sequenced from the same sample in a study of Ad26.COV2.S vaccination and SARS-CoV-2 variants. Here immunoSEQ multiplex PCR was the method, and the copy in TCRdb shows in-frame clones only, minus some. The sample records about 350,000 clones, about 88% being singletons. Treatment described: some 20 received Ad26.COV2.S at low or high dose, single or two shots; 5 received placebo; per-sample allocation not given. The samples were gathered on day 63 after the first injection of vaccine or placebo. The source was peripheral blood, collected in a trial of Ad26.COV2.S vaccine versus placebo. These receptors came from a person aged 18-60 years who received the Ad26.COV2.S COVID-19 vaccine or a placebo.

This chain joins TRBV25-1 and TRBJ1-2; 7 bases map to TRBD1. The CDR3 is made up of 12 amino acids. Unmatched junction bases numbered 8, after V lost 8 bases and J lost 8 bases. Per germline, CDR1 MGHDK and CDR2 SYGVNS. The CDR3 reads CASSGGGGGYTF. The CDR3 DNA reads TGTGCCAGCTCCGGAGGGGGCGGCGGCTACACCTTC.

Details on this clone: Other DNA sequences within the sample encode an identical CDR3. CDR3 amino acids: CASSPGYQETQYF. The CDR3 DNA is TGTGCCAGCTCACCGGGCTACCAAGAGACCCAGTACTTC. The gene calls are TRBV18 and TRBJ2-5; no reliable D call. From germline, CDR1 is KGHSH and CDR2 LQKENI. The CDR3 is 13 amino acids. Trimming took 3 bases from V and 0 from J, leaving 5 bases between them. The full variable domain, completed using reference TRBV18 and TRBJ2-5, is NAGVMQNPRHLVRRRGQEARLRCSPMKGHSHVYWYRQLPEEGLKFMVYLQKENIIDESGMPKERFSAEFPKEGPSILRIQQVVRGDSAAYFCASSPGYQETQYFGPGTRLLVL.

This clone was counted between two and nine times. J is TRBJ2-2 and V is TRBV6-2 or TRBV6-3; D gene ambiguous. CDR3 length: 15 amino acids. Trimming removed 4 bases at V and 0 bases at J, with 9 bases between. Germline assignment: CDR1 MNHEY and CDR2 SVGEGT. The CDR3 reads CASSSTATNTGELFF. The CDR3 region has the DNA TGTGCCAGCAGTTCAACGGCAACGAACACCGGGGAGCTGTTTTTT.

The chain couples TRBV9 to TRBJ1-1; maybe TRBD1 (5 bases). Trimming pared 0 bases from V and 0 bases from J, leaving 12 bases between. Germline lookup yields CDR1 SGDLS and CDR2 YYNGEE. The CDR3 contains 16 residues. The CDR3 sequence: CASSVEAGLMNTEAFF. The CDR3 region has the DNA TGTGCCAGCAGCGTAGAGGCAGGGTTGATGAACACTGAAGCTTTCTTT. Drawing the rest from reference TRBV9 and TRBJ1-1, the complete variable domain is DSGVTQTPKHLITATGQRVTLRCSPRSGDLSVYWYQQSLDQGLQFLIQYYNGEERAKGNILERFSAQQFPDLHSELNLSSLELGDSALYFCASSVEAGLMNTEAFFGQGTRLTVV.

The chain links TRBV6-1 to TRBJ2-1; D gene unclear. Germline values: CDR1 MNHNS, CDR2 SASEGT. The CDR3 sequence is 13 residues long. V was pared by 3 bases and J by 5 bases, with 8 bases between. CDR3 coding DNA: TGTGCCAGCAGTGAGGACGGTCACAATGAGCAGTTCTTC. Protein: CASSEDGHNEQFF.

The CDR3 protein is CASSLRTGTDTQYF. CDR3 nucleotides: TGCGCCAGCAGCCTAAGGACAGGGACAGATACGCAGTATTTT. The chain links TRBV4-3 to TRBJ2-3, with TRBD1 matching 8 bases. The CDR3 runs to 14 residues. Trimming removed 4 bases from V and 3 bases from J; junction bases left unmatched: 3. The germline CDR1 and CDR2 sequences are LGHNA and YSLEER.

V gene TRBV19 combines with J gene TRBJ2-5, with D possibly TRBD1 on 5 matching bases. From germline, CDR1 is LNHDA and CDR2 SQIVND (reference sequence). Trimming left V 8 bases short and J 4 bases short, with 8 bases between. The CDR3 consists of 11 residues. CDR3 coding DNA: TGTGCCAGTGGGCAGGGAGAGACCCAGTACTTC. Residues: CASGQGETQYF.

The gene calls are TRBV27 and TRBJ1-4; TRBD1 matches 7 bases. Per the germline V gene, CDR1 is MNHEY and CDR2 is SMNVEV (reference sequence). CDR3 length equals 14 residues. V shed 5 bases and J 7 bases; nucleotides not matched to a gene: 7. DNA for the CDR3: TGTGCCAGCAGTAGGGTAGGGGGCTTTGAAAAACTGTTTTTT. This encodes CASSRVGGFEKLFF.

This sequence joins TRBV6-2 or TRBV6-3 and TRBJ1-4, with a weak D call TRBD1 (5 bases). There are 16 residues in the CDR3. V dropped 5 bases and J dropped 0 bases, with 13 bases sitting between them. Looked up from germline, CDR1 is MNHEY and CDR2 is SVGEGT. CDR3 in amino acids: CASSKGDGATNEKLFF. CDR3 DNA sequence: TGTGCCAGCAGTAAAGGGGACGGGGCAACTAATGAAAAACTGTTTTTT.

The chain joins TRBV9 to TRBJ2-2; perhaps TRBD1 as D (5 bases). The V and J ends lost 0 bases and 7 bases respectively, with 13 bases between them. The germline V gene encodes CDR1 SGDLS and CDR2 YYNGEE. This CDR3 region has 15 residues. CDR3: CASSVVGAGHGELFF. CDR3 DNA: TGTGCCAGCAGCGTAGTTGGGGCAGGTCACGGGGAGCTGTTTTTT.

The count of this clone is one. The J gene is TRBJ2-1, the V gene TRBV6-2 or TRBV6-3; TRBD2 aligns across 13 bases. With V trimmed by 6 bases and J by 10 bases, 6 bases remained unmatched. The germline CDR1 and CDR2 sequences are MNHEY and SVGEGT. The CDR3 consists of 14 residues. CDR3 region: CASSKLAGGNEQFF. CDR3 bases: TGTGCCAGCAGCAAACTAGCGGGGGGGAACGAGCAGTTCTTC.

This chain uses TRBV7-3 with TRBJ2-1; D perhaps matches TRBD2 (6 bases). The CDR3 has 13 amino acids. Germline V gene sequence: CDR1 SGHTA, CDR2 FQGTGA. V gave up 8 bases and J gave up 9 bases, with 17 bases separating them. CDR3 in amino acids: CASGAGYGGEQFF. The CDR3 nucleotides are TGTGCCAGCGGAGCCGGGTACGGGGGTGAGCAGTTCTTC.

Here the CDR3 DNA reads TGCGCCAGCAGCCATATCGGGGGCGGTCAGCCCCAGCATTTT. This sequence encodes CASSHIGGGQPQHF. V usage is TRBV4-1 and J usage is TRBJ1-5, with D possibly matching TRBD1 (6 bases). CDR3 length: 14 amino acids. Germline values: CDR1 MGHRA, CDR2 YSYEKL. Between the trimmed V and J ends, which lost 3 bases and 6 bases, there was a span of 12 bases.

With respect to this clone: The junction does not match germline at one end; this may be a read error. V usage is TRBV15 and J usage is TRBJ2-7; D may match TRBD1 or TRBD2 (5 bases each). The germline CDR1 and CDR2 sequences are LNHNV and YYDKDF (reference sequence). The CDR3 is 13 amino acids. CDR3 protein: CATRGASSHEQYF. The CDR3 nucleotides read TGTGCCACGAGGGGTGCTAGCTCCCACGAGCAGTACTTC.

This sequence joins TRBV6-6 and TRBJ1-1; perhaps TRBD1 as D (5 bases). CDR1 MNHNY and CDR2 SVGAGI come from the germline V gene (reference sequence). The CDR3 covers 14 residues. V gave up 7 bases and J gave up 4 bases, with 16 bases separating them. The CDR3, as DNA: TGTGCCAGCACCCTCCCAGGGAGGGGCACTGAAGCTTTCTTT. This translates into CASTLPGRGTEAFF.

This clone was seen a single time. CDR3 in DNA: TGTGCCAGCTCACCCGGGACATTGGAACAGCCCCAGCATTTT. Translating it yields CASSPGTLEQPQHF. The chain carries TRBV18 and TRBJ1-5; possible D gene TRBD1, 6 bases. This CDR3 has 14 amino acids. The germline gives CDR1 KGHSH, CDR2 LQKENI. Trimming stripped 3 bases from V and 7 bases from J, with 13 bases between.

This sequence joins TRBV6-6 and TRBJ2-1, with 8 positions matching TRBD2. Germline V gene data show CDR1 as MNHNY and CDR2 as SVGAGI (reference sequence). With 6 bases clipped from V and 1 base from J, the junction kept 8 bases outside the gene matches. The CDR3 length is 16 residues. The CDR3 loop is CASSPNIAGSYNEQFF. DNA for the CDR3: TGTGCCAGCAGCCCAAATATAGCGGGATCCTACAATGAGCAGTTCTTC.

The count of this clone is one. The V call is TRBV5-1, the J call TRBJ1-2; D remains unclear. This CDR3 is 15 amino acids long. Germline V lookup: CDR1 SGHRS, CDR2 YFSETQ. Trimming left V 4 bases short and J 2 bases short, with 15 bases between. CDR3: CASSPGFSGNYGYTF. For the CDR3, the DNA is TGCGCCAGCAGCCCGGGGTTCAGCGGCAACTATGGCTACACCTTC.

This clone was recorded only once. The chain carries TRBV18 and TRBJ2-2; 8 bases line up with TRBD1. Germline V lookup: CDR1 KGHSH, CDR2 LQKENI. Trimming cost V 0 bases and J 6 bases; bases outside gene matches: 6. The CDR3 consists of 16 residues. Here the CDR3 DNA reads TGTGCCAGCTCACCACCTAGGACAGGGCAGTCCGGGGAGCTGTTTTTT. Protein product: CASSPPRTGQSGELFF.

The V call is TRBV2, the J call TRBJ1-2; the D gene is possibly TRBD1 (6 bases). The CDR3 covers 12 residues. Germline V gives CDR1 SNHLY, CDR2 FYNNEI. Trimming took off 7 bases at V and 5 bases at J, with 11 bases between the two ends. The CDR3 loop reads CASMKGEYGYTF. The DNA of the CDR3 is TGTGCCAGCATGAAGGGGGAATATGGCTACACCTTC.

V gene TRBV7-2 combines with J gene TRBJ1-1; tentatively, D is TRBD1 (5 bases). V lost 6 bases, J lost 5 bases, and 19 bases lay in between. The CDR3 has 15 amino acids. The germline V gene encodes CDR1 SGHTA and CDR2 FQGNSA. This CDR3 reads CASRLIGAAMTEAFF. CDR3 nucleotides: TGTGCCAGCAGATTGATCGGGGCTGCGATGACTGAAGCTTTCTTT.

This chain joins TRBV27 and TRBJ2-2, with 8 bases lining up with TRBD2. The germline V gene has CDR1 MNHEY and CDR2 SMNVEV (reference sequence). The CDR3 totals 14 residues. With 4 bases clipped from V and 6 bases from J, the junction kept 4 bases outside the gene matches. This chain's CDR3 is CASSSGRAPGELFF. The CDR3 DNA sequence: TGTGCCAGCAGTTCCGGGAGGGCCCCCGGGGAGCTGTTTTTT.